The 19 T cell receptor beta chains below all came from one sample that was sequenced in a study of blood T cell repertoires in COVID-19. Assay: immunoSEQ multiplex PCR; the TCRdb copy retains only in-frame clones and omits some. The sample carries 250,000 to 400,000 clones, 88% recorded once. The sample comprised peripheral blood. The receptors come from a woman aged 25-40 years with COVID-19, enrolled during active disease.

The genes are TRBV12-5 and TRBJ1-2; D remains unclear. Germline V gene lookup returns CDR1 LGHNT and CDR2 FRNRAP. V dropped 2 bases and J dropped 6 bases, with 7 bases sitting between them. CDR3 length: 12 residues. The CDR3 is CASGLWPHGYTF. CDR3 nucleotides: TGTGCTAGTGGTTTGTGGCCCCATGGCTACACCTTC.

The V gene is TRBV5-6, the J gene TRBJ1-3; no clear D gene. The V end lost 2 bases, the J end lost 2 bases, and 11 bases lay between the germline ends. The germline CDR1 and CDR2 sequences are SGHDT and YYEEEE. The CDR3 has 15 amino acids. The CDR3 nucleotides read TGTGCCAGCAGCTTTACCGGTACCGCTGGAAACACCATATATTTT. Residues: CASSFTGTAGNTIYF.

This clone was seen only once. This chain joins TRBV6-5 and TRBJ2-1; D not resolved. Per the germline V gene, CDR1 is MNHEY and CDR2 is SVGAGI. This CDR3 region has 13 residues. With 8 bases removed from V and 6 bases from J, the gap between germline ends came to 14 bases. The CDR3: CASGLSELNEQFF. The CDR3 DNA sequence: TGTGCCAGCGGGCTCAGTGAGCTCAATGAGCAGTTCTTC.

The sample holds one count of this clone. The chain combines TRBV6-5 with TRBJ1-4; 10 nucleotides agree with TRBD1. V lost 7 bases, J lost 6 bases, and 8 bases stayed unmatched. This CDR3 is built from 15 residues. Germline V gene sequence: CDR1 MNHEY, CDR2 SVGAGI. The CDR3 coding sequence is TGTGCCAGCACCGACAGGGGGCGAAATGATGAAAAACTGTTTTTT. As protein: CASTDRGRNDEKLFF.

The rearrangement links TRBV2 to TRBJ1-6, with 7 bases fitting TRBD1. V dropped 4 bases and J dropped 7; count of bases not matched to a gene: 1. This CDR3 is 13 amino acids long. The V gene's germline CDR1 is SNHLY and CDR2 FYNNEI. DNA for the CDR3: TGTGCCAGCAGTGGGGACAGCAATTCACCCCTCCACTTT. Translation: CASSGDSNSPLHF.

The CDR3: CASREQGHGNQPQHF. Written as DNA, the CDR3 is TGTGCCAGCAGGGAACAGGGTCATGGGAATCAGCCCCAGCATTTT. The chain carries TRBV2 and TRBJ1-5, with a tentative D call TRBD1 (6 bases). CDR3 length: 15 residues. V dropped 6 bases and J dropped 4 bases, with 16 bases sitting between them. The V gene's germline CDR1 is SNHLY and CDR2 FYNNEI.

V usage is TRBV6-1 and J usage is TRBJ2-2; 7 bases map to TRBD2. The germline V gene has CDR1 MNHNS and CDR2 SASEGT. This CDR3 comprises 16 residues. V lost 2 bases and J lost 1; bases outside the gene matches: 4. The DNA for the CDR3 is TGTGCCAGCAGTGAAATCGGGGGGTGGAACACCGGGGAGCTGTTTTTT. This codes for CASSEIGGWNTGELFF.

The V and J genes are TRBV4-1 and TRBJ2-3; 9 bases are shared with TRBD2. The CDR3 is 18 amino acids. Germline CDR1 MGHRA, CDR2 YSYEKL. With V trimmed by 1 base and J by 4 bases, 12 bases remained unmatched. CDR3 nucleotide sequence: TGCGCCAGCAGCCAAGGACCCCTTCGCGGGGGGGCCTCAGATACGCAGTATTTT. Translating it yields CASSQGPLRGGASDTQYF.

This clone showed up just once. This rearrangement joins TRBV6-1 to TRBJ2-1; perhaps TRBD1 as D (6 bases). CDR3 length equals 15 residues. CDR1 is MNHNS and CDR2 is SASEGT in the germline V gene. With 1 base removed from V and 6 bases from J, the gap between germline ends came to 13 bases. The DNA of the CDR3 is TGTGCCAGCAGTGAAGACAGGGTCCGGTTCAATGAGCAGTTCTTC. Translated, it gives CASSEDRVRFNEQFF.

The chain couples TRBV6-5 to TRBJ1-2; D gene unclear. Trimming removed 0 bases at V and 3 bases at J, with 14 bases between. CDR1 and CDR2 from the germline V gene are MNHEY and SVGAGI. The CDR3 contains 16 residues. In DNA form, the CDR3 reads TGTGCCAGCAGTTACTCGAAAGATTGGGGAGACTATGGCTACACCTTC. Translated: CASSYSKDWGDYGYTF.

This chain connects TRBV6-1 to TRBJ1-4; 7 positions agree with TRBD1. The CDR3 runs to 15 residues. In germline, CDR1 is MNHNS, CDR2 SASEGT. Unmatched junction bases numbered 10, after V lost 5 bases and J lost 7 bases. The CDR3 protein is CASSPYRGVAEKLFF. In DNA form, the CDR3 reads TGTGCCAGCAGTCCATACAGGGGAGTGGCTGAAAAACTGTTTTTT.

This chain links TRBV29-1 with TRBJ2-2; D gene uncertain. V was shortened by 2 bases and J by 6 bases, with 13 bases between the two germline ends. Germline V gene lookup returns CDR1 SQVTM and CDR2 ANQGSEA. The CDR3 covers 14 residues. CDR3 nucleotides: TGCAGCGTTGAAATGTTTGTGGGCGCCGGGGAGCTGTTTTTT. It codes for CSVEMFVGAGELFF.

The chain couples TRBV5-1 to TRBJ2-7; TRBD2 might be the D (7 bases). V was pared by 5 bases and J by 4 bases, with 13 bases between. The CDR3 runs to 13 residues. Germline values: CDR1 SGHRS, CDR2 YFSETQ. This chain's CDR3 is CASSLGGQYEQYF. The DNA of the CDR3 is TGCGCCAGCAGTCTGGGGGGGCAGTACGAGCAGTACTTC.

This clone was detected only once. The chain links TRBV5-1 to TRBJ1-2, with 10 nucleotides matching TRBD1. Germline V lookup: CDR1 SGHRS, CDR2 YFSETQ. V was clipped by 2 bases and J by 4 bases; unmatched bases: 5. The CDR3 covers 15 residues. The CDR3: CASSLAGTGAYGYTF. CDR3 DNA sequence: TGCGCCAGCAGCTTAGCCGGGACAGGGGCCTATGGCTACACCTTC.

The chain has TRBV9 and TRBJ2-5, with D possibly TRBD2 on 6 matching bases. Germline assignment: CDR1 SGDLS and CDR2 YYNGEE. The ends were cut back, 1 base at V and 1 base at J, with 11 bases in the middle. The CDR3 consists of 15 residues. The CDR3 spells CASSVSPGLQETQYF. The CDR3 region has the DNA TGTGCCAGCAGCGTAAGCCCGGGACTCCAAGAGACCCAGTACTTC.

V usage is TRBV2 and J usage is TRBJ2-2; 9 bases align to TRBD2. V shed 8 bases and J 6 bases; nucleotides not matched to a gene: 13. Per germline, CDR1 SNHLY and CDR2 FYNNEI. The CDR3 has 16 residues. The CDR3: CASLPVLAGVAGELFF. For the CDR3, the DNA is TGTGCCAGCCTCCCCGTTTTAGCGGGGGTCGCCGGGGAGCTGTTTTTT.

The chain employs TRBV6-5 and TRBJ1-6; D might be TRBD1 (5 bases). CDR3 size: 11 residues. Germline CDR1 MNHEY, CDR2 SVGAGI. Trimming stripped 8 bases from V and 9 bases from J, with 8 bases between. For the CDR3, the DNA is TGTGCCAGCGGACAAAGTTCACCCCTCCACTTT. This codes for CASGQSSPLHF.

The J gene is TRBJ1-2, the V gene TRBV3-1 (or the pseudogene TRBV3-2); D is perhaps TRBD1 (5 bases). The ends were cut back, 1 base at V and 0 bases at J, with 6 bases in the middle. This CDR3 has 14 amino acids. Germline assignment: CDR1 LGHDT and CDR2 YNNKEL (reference sequence). CDR3 nucleotide sequence: TGTGCCAGCAGCCAAGCGGGGGCTAACTATGGCTACACCTTC. Translated, it gives CASSQAGANYGYTF.

This rearrangement joins TRBV6-1 to TRBJ2-1; D may be TRBD2 (6 bases). Germline V gives CDR1 MNHNS, CDR2 SASEGT. The CDR3 is made up of 14 amino acids. V lost 2 bases and J lost 2, with 7 bases in between. In DNA form, the CDR3 reads TGTGCCAGCAGTGAACGGGGGACCTACAATGAGCAGTTCTTC. Translation: CASSERGTYNEQFF.